This TCR beta chain emerged from a study of cytomegalovirus exposure and HLA in healthy donors. Findings and limits, study-wide: Rarity characterized most TCR sequences, yet some public TCRs appeared in many donors. Researchers catalogued about 160 TCR beta chains as cytomegalovirus-associated. High sensitivity and specificity were reportedly achieved when the classifier diagnosed cytomegalovirus status.

With respect to this clone: Its antigen is not known.

V lost 0 bases and J lost 0, with 8 bases in between. There are 15 residues in the CDR3. CDR1 is SEHNR, CDR2 FQNEAQ, per germline (reference sequence). The donors were part of the validation cohort of 120 subjects. That cohort was separate from the first cohort, which comprised 500 to 700 subjects. Repertoires were generated with immunoSEQ multiplex PCR, while TCRdb's copy carries only in-frame clones and drops some. Altogether around 200,000 clones are present, 65% to 85% being singletons, with the ten largest covering 2.8%. The chain uses TRBV7-9 and TRBJ1-2; D perhaps matches TRBD1 (6 bases). This sequence originates from a woman aged 18-29 years in good health and CMV-seropositive. The sequencing sample was made of PBMCs. CDR3 nucleotides: TGTGCCAGCAGCTTAGCCAGGGGCGCTAACTATGGCTACACCTTC. Its translation is CASSLARGANYGYTF.